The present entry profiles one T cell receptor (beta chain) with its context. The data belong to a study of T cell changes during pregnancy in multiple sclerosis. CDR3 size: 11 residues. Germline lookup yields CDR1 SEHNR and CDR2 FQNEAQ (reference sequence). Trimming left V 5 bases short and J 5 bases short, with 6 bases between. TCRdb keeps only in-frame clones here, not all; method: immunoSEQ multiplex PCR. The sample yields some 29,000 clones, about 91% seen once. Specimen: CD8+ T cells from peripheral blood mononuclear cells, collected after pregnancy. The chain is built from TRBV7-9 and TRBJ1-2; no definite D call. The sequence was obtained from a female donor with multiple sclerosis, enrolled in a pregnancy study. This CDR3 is CASSEGYGYTF. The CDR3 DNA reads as TGTGCCAGCAGCGAGGGTTATGGCTACACCTTC.